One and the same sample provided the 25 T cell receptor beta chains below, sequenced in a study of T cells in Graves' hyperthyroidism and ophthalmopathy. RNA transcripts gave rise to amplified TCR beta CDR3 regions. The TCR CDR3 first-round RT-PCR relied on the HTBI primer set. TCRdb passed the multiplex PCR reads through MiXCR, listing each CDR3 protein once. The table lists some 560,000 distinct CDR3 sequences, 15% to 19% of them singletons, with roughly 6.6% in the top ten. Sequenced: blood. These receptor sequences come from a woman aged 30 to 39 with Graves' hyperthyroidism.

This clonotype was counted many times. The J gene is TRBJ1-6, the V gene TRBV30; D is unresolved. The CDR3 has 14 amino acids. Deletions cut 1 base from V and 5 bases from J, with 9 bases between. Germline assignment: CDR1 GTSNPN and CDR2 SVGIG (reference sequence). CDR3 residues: CAWSDPRDNSPLHF. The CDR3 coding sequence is TGTGCCTGGAGTGATCCCCGGGATAATTCACCCCTCCACTTT.

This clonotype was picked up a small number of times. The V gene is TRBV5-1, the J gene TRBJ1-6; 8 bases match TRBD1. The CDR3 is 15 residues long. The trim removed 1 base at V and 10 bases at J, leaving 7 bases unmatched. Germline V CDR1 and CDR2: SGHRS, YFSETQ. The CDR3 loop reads CASSLSGQGMSPLHF. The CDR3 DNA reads TGCGCCAGCAGCTTGTCTGGACAGGGTATGTCACCCCTCCACTTT.

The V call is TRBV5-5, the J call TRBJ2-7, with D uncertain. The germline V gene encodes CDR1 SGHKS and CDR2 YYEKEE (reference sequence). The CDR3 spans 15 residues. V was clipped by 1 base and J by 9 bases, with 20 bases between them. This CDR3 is CASSLLTELYVGQYF. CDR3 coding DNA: TGTGCCAGCAGCTTGCTGACGGAGCTCTACGTCGGGCAGTACTTC.

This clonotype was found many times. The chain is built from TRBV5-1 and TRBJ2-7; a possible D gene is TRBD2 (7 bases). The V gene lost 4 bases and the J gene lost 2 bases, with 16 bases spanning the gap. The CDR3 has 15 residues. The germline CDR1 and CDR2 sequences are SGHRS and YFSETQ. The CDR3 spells CASSLRAGATYEQYF. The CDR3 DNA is TGCGCCAGCAGCCTACGGGCGGGGGCCACCTACGAGCAGTACTTC. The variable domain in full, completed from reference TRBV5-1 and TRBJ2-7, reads KAGVTQTPRYLIKTRGQQVTLSCSPISGHRSVSWYQQTPGQGLQFLFEYFSETQRNKGNFPGRFSGRQFSNSRSEMNVSTLELGDSALYLCASSLRAGATYEQYFGPGTRLTVT.

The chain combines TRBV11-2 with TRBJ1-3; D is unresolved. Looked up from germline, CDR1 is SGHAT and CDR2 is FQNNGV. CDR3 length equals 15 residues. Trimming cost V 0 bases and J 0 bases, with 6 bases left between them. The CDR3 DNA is TGTGCCAGCAGCTTAGAGGGTTTCTCTGGAAACACCATATATTTT. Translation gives CASSLEGFSGNTIYF. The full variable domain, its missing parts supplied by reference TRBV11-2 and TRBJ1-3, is EAGVAQSPRYKIIEKRQSVAFWCNPISGHATLYWYQQILGQGPKLLIQFQNNGVVDDSQLPKDRFSAERLKGVDSTLKIQPAKLEDSAVYLCASSLEGFSGNTIYFGEGSWLTVV.

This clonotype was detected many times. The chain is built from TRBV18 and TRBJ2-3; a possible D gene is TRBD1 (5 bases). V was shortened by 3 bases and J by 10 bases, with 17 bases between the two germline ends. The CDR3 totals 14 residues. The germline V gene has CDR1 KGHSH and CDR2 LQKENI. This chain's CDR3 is CASSPGHPRVPQYF. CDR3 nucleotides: TGTGCCAGCTCACCCGGACACCCCCGGGTCCCGCAGTATTTT.

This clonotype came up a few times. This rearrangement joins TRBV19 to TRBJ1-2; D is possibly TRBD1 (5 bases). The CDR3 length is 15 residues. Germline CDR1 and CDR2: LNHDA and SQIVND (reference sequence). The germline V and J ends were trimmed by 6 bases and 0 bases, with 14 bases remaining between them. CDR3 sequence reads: CASSWGTAANYGYTF. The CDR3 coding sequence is TGTGCCAGTAGCTGGGGGACGGCAGCTAACTATGGCTACACCTTC.

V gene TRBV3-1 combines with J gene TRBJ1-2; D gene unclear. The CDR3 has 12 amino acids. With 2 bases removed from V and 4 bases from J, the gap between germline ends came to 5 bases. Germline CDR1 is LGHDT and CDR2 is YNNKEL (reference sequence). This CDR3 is CASSQITYGYTF. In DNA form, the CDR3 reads TGTGCCAGCAGCCAAATCACCTATGGCTACACCTTC.

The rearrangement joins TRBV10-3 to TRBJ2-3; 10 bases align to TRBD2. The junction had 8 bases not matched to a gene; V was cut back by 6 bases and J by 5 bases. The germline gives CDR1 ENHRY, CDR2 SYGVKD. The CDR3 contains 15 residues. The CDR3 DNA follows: TGTGCCATCAGGAACACCGGGACTAGCGTAGATACGCAGTATTTT. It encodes CAIRNTGTSVDTQYF.

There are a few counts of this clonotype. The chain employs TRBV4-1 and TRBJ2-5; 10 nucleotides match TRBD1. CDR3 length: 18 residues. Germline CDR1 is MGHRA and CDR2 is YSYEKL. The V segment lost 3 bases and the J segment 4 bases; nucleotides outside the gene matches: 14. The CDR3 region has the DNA TGCGCCAGCAGCCATGGGTCGGCCGGGGACAGGGGACGAGAGACCCAGTACTTC. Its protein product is CASSHGSAGDRGRETQYF.

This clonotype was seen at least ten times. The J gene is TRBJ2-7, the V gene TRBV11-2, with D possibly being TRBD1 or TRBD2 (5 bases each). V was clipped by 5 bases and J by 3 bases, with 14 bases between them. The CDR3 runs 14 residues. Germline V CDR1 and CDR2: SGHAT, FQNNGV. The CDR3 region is CASSPYRGVYEQYF. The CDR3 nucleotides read TGTGCCAGCAGCCCCTACAGAGGGGTCTACGAGCAGTACTTC.

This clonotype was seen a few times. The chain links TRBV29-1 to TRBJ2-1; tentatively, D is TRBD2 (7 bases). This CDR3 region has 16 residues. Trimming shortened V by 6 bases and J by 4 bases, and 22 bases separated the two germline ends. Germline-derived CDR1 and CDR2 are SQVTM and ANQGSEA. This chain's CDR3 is CSVVPRPGGAYNEQFF. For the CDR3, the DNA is TGCAGCGTCGTTCCCAGGCCGGGGGGCGCTTACAATGAGCAGTTCTTC.

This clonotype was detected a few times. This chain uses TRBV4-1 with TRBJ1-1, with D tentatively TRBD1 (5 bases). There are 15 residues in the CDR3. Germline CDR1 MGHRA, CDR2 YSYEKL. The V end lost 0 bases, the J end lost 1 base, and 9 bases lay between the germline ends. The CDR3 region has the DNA TGCGCCAGCAGCCAAGATTTCGGGGCGAACACTGAAGCTTTCTTT. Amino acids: CASSQDFGANTEAFF.

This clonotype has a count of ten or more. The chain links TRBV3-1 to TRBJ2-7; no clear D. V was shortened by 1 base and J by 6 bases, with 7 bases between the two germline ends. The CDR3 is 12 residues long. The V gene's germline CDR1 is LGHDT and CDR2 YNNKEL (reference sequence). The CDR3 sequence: CASSQAWTEQYF. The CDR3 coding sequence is TGTGCCAGCAGCCAAGCGTGGACCGAGCAGTACTTC.

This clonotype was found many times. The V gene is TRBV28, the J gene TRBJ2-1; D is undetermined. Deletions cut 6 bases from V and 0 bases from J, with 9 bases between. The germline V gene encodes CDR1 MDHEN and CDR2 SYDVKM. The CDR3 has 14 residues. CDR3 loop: CASRRHSSYNEQFF. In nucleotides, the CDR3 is TGTGCCAGCAGGCGACATAGCTCCTACAATGAGCAGTTCTTC.

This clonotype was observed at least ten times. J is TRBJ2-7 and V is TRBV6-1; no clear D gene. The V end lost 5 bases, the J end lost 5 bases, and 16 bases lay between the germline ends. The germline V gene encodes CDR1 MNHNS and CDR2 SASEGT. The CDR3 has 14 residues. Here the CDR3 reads CASSRSGGKHEQYF. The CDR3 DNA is TGTGCCAGCAGTCGGAGTGGCGGAAAACACGAGCAGTACTTC.

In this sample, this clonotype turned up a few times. CDR3 DNA sequence: TGTGCCAGCAGCCACGGGATAAACAATGAGCAGTTCTTC. It yields the protein CASSHGINNEQFF. The chain employs TRBV11-2 and TRBJ2-1; D might be TRBD2 (5 bases). The CDR3 spans 13 residues. V lost 5 bases and J 5 bases, leaving 10 bases between the germline ends. Germline values: CDR1 SGHAT, CDR2 FQNNGV.

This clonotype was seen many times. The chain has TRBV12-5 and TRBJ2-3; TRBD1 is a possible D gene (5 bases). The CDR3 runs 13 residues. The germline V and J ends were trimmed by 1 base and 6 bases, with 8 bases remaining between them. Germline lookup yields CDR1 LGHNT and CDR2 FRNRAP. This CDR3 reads CASGLGSGDTQYF. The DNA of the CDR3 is TGTGCTAGTGGTTTGGGGTCAGGGGATACGCAGTATTTT.

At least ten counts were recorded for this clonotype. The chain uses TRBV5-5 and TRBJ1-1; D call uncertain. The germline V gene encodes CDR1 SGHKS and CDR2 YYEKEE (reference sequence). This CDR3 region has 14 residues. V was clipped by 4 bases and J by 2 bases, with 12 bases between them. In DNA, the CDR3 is TGTGCCAGCAGCCTCCGGGTTCTAAACACTGAAGCTTTCTTT. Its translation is CASSLRVLNTEAFF.

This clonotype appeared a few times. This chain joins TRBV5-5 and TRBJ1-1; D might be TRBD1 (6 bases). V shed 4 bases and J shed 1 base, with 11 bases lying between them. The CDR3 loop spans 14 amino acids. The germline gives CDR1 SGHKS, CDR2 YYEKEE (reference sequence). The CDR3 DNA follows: TGTGCCAGCAGCATCGGGACACAGAACACTGAAGCTTTCTTT. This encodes CASSIGTQNTEAFF. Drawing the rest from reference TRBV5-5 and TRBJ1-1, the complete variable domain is DAGVTQSPTHLIKTRGQQVTLRCSPISGHKSVSWYQQVLGQGPQFIFQYYEKEERGRGNFPDRFSARQFPNYSSELNVNALLLGDSALYLCASSIGTQNTEAFFGQGTRLTVV.

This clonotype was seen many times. The CDR3 region is CASGSYQTGGDTEAFF. Here the CDR3 DNA reads TGTGCTAGTGGTTCTTACCAGACAGGGGGGGACACTGAAGCTTTCTTT. The chain is built from TRBV12-5 and TRBJ1-1; 9 bases fit TRBD1. The CDR3 runs to 16 residues. J was trimmed by 3 bases and V by 4 bases; bases with no gene match: 9. Germline CDR1 and CDR2: LGHNT and FRNRAP.

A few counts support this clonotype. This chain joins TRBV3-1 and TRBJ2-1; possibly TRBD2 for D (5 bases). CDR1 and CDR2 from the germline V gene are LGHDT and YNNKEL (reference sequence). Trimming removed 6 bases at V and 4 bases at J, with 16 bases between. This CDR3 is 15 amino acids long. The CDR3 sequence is CASRFGRTGYNEQFF. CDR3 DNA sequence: TGTGCCAGCAGATTTGGACGGACGGGGTACAATGAGCAGTTCTTC.

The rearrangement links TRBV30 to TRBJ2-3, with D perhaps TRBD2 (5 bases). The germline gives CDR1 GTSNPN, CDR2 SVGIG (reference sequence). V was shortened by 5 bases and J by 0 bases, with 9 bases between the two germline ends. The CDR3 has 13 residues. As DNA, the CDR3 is TGTGCCTGGGCTCCTAGCAGCACAGATACGCAGTATTTT. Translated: CAWAPSSTDTQYF.

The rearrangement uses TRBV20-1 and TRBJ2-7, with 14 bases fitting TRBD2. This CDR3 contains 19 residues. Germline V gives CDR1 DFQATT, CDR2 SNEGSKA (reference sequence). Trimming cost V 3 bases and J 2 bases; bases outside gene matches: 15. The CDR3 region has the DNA TGCAGTGCTAGGGGGATTCCGGGACTAGCGGGAGTAAATGCCTACGAGCAGTACTTC. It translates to CSARGIPGLAGVNAYEQYF.

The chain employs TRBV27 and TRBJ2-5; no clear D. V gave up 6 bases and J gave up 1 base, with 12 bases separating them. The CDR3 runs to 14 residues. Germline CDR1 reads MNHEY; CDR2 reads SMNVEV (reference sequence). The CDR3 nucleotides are TGTGCCAGCAGCAAACGCTTCCTCCAAGAGACCCAGTACTTC. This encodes CASSKRFLQETQYF.